In its sample, the clone carrying this TCR beta chain is medium-sized. Its antigen is still unknown. This entry belongs to a study of breast tumors, draining lymph nodes, adjacent tissues. Notes on the study in general: Tumor TCR diversity was below lymph nodes but above nontumor tissue. Luminal-like breast cancer showed significantly greater tumor-nontumor repertoire similarity than basal-like breast cancer did. The data were judged consistent with most tumor T cells coming from lymph node and expanding in tumor. The lymph node origin of tumor T cells was framed as consistent with a hypothesis, not demonstrated.

TCRdb processed the multiplex PCR reads anew with MiXCR; each CDR3 protein has one entry. The table includes more than 10,000 distinct CDR3 sequences, 50% to 60% detected once. From germline, CDR1 is KGHSH and CDR2 LQKENI. The CDR3 extends over 14 amino acids. The germline V and J ends were trimmed by 3 bases and 3 bases, with 9 bases remaining between them. This sequence joins TRBV18 and TRBJ1-3; D perhaps matches TRBD1 (6 bases). The sequence came from a female donor with breast cancer. Some clones in this sample may be carry-over from other donors' samples. Sequencing used breast tumor tissue. The CDR3 sequence: CASSPHRDGNTIYF. CDR3 bases: TGTGCCAGCTCACCCCACAGGGATGGAAACACCATATATTTT. The whole variable domain, filled in from reference TRBV18 and TRBJ1-3, reads NAGVMQNPRHLVRRRGQEARLRCSPMKGHSHVYWYRQLPEEGLKFMVYLQKENIIDESGMPKERFSAEFPKEGPSILRIQQVVRGDSAAYFCASSPHRDGNTIYFGEGSWLTVV.